This TCR beta chain was recorded in a study of blood T cell repertoires in COVID-19. About the research overall: Whether acute or convalescent, the COVID-19 samples came from the United States, Italy and Spain. Nucleic acid was either cDNA or gDNA, and it came from T cells, B-cell-depleted T cells, or PBMCs.

Authors' data handling: Reference gene primer amplification yielded estimated nucleated cell counts. Assay: immunoSEQ multiplex PCR; the TCRdb copy retains only in-frame clones and omits some. From that table come the V and J calls and clone size; the DNA was used to work out D and trimming. Of hundreds of thousands of clones listed, approximately 88% are singletons. Per the germline V gene, CDR1 is SGHVS and CDR2 is FQNEAQ. With 1 base removed from V and 2 bases from J, the gap between germline ends came to 11 bases. The CDR3 is 16 amino acids. What was sequenced was peripheral blood. The genes are TRBV7-8 and TRBJ2-2, with D perhaps matching TRBD2 (5 bases). This sequence originates from a man aged 18 to 29 with active or convalescent COVID-19. The DNA for the CDR3 is TGTGCCAGCAGCTTAGGACTGAGCGGTAACACCGGGGAGCTGTTTTTT. It translates to CASSLGLSGNTGELFF.